This T cell receptor (beta chain) was recorded in a study of identical twins. This clonotype was seen many times. Germline V gene lookup returns CDR1 WNHNN and CDR2 SYGVQD (reference sequence). The CDR3 is made up of 11 amino acids. The ends were cut back, 9 bases at V and 9 bases at J, with 12 bases in the middle. TCRdb re-called the 5' RACE reads through MiXCR, storing one row per CDR3 protein. In the table there are some 96,000 distinct CDR3 sequences, about 6% of which are singletons. Source material: memory T cells sorted from blood. The chain has TRBV10-1 and TRBJ2-4; weak D call: TRBD2 (5 bases). The source is a woman between 45 and 60 years old in good health. CDR3 sequence (DNA): TGCGCCAGTTCCCGGGAAGGCATTCAGTACTTC. This codes for CASSREGIQYF.